This T cell receptor beta chain originates from a study of OX40 agonist ivuxolimab in advanced cancers. Study information: Ivuxolimab was delivered to patients intravenously every 2 weeks at doses spanning 0.01 to 10 mg/kg.

TCRdb's copy holds only in-frame clones and misses some; the assay was immunoSEQ multiplex PCR. The sample has fewer than 85,000 clones; about 90% are singletons. V shed 4 bases and J shed 3 bases, with 4 bases lying between them. CDR1 MGHRA and CDR2 YSYEKL come from the germline V gene. This CDR3 region has 12 residues. Patients were ineligible given autoimmune disease history or systemic immunosuppression. This clone occurred a few times. Its antigen is not known. Study-level points and caveats: There was clonal expansion of CD4+ and CD8+ blood T cells by week 6 at 0.1 to 3.0 mg/kg. Part of the nonresponder group also had normalized T-cell clonal expansion that was low.

The rearrangement joins TRBV4-1 to TRBJ2-1; the D is unclear. This receptor was obtained from an adult with an advanced solid tumor such as melanoma, head and neck, liver or kidney cancer. The source was CD4+ or CD8+ T cells sorted from blood, collected in a trial of the OX40 agonist ivuxolimab. As DNA, the CDR3 is TGCGCCAGCAGCCGGGACTACAATGAGCAGTTCTTC. It is translated as CASSRDYNEQFF.